A single sample gave rise to the 21 T cell receptor beta chains below, sequenced in a study of blood T cells in healthy people across ages. Next came a second PCR, run for about 6 to 11 cycles, which used a sample-barcoded 5' primer along with a J-beta primer mix. TCRdb itself ran the 5' RACE reads through MiXCR, one entry per CDR3 protein. The repertoire holds about 1.5 million distinct CDR3 sequences, with around 42% as singletons. The specimen was blood. The source is a woman between 18 and 29 years old in good health.

In its sample, this clonotype was seen a few times. The V gene is TRBV11-2, the J gene TRBJ2-3; D uncertain. From germline, CDR1 is SGHAT and CDR2 FQNNGV. V lost 0 bases and J lost 2, with 9 bases in between. The CDR3 extends over 15 amino acids. Here the CDR3 reads CASSLEGYLTDTQYF. CDR3 nucleotide sequence: TGTGCCAGCAGCTTAGAAGGGTACCTCACAGATACGCAGTATTTT.

This clonotype was detected many times. For the CDR3, the DNA is TGCGCCAGCAGCAGGGACGGCAATTACGAGCAGTACTTC. As protein: CASSRDGNYEQYF. V gene TRBV5-1 combines with J gene TRBJ2-7; D could derive from TRBD1 or TRBD2 (5 bases each). Germline CDR1 is SGHRS and CDR2 is YFSETQ. Trimming shortened V by 4 bases and J by 4 bases, and 12 bases separated the two germline ends. The CDR3 covers 13 residues.

Regarding this clonotype: This clone may be a read error of a much larger clone one base away. The chain links TRBV29-1 to TRBJ2-1; 9 positions match TRBD2. The J call may not be correct, given that the DNA end is closer to TRBJ2-7. The CDR3 covers 16 residues. The germline V gene has CDR1 SQVTM and CDR2 ANQGSEA. In DNA, the CDR3 is TGCAGCGTTGATGGGACTAGCCTTTACTCCTACAATGAGCAGTACTTC. It translates to CSVDGTSLYSYNEQYF.

Only a few counts were recorded for this clonotype. The J gene is TRBJ2-7, the V gene TRBV20-1; 7 bases map to TRBD2. Germline CDR1 DFQATT, CDR2 SNEGSKA (reference sequence). This CDR3 is built from 14 residues. The V gene end was trimmed by 3 bases and the J gene end by 4 bases; junction bases not matched to a gene: 9. The CDR3 sequence: CSASFRGSLYEQYF. CDR3 DNA sequence: TGCAGTGCTAGTTTTCGCGGGAGTTTGTACGAGCAGTACTTC.

The rearrangement joins TRBV28 to TRBJ2-7; TRBD1 aligns across 7 bases. V trimming: 8 bases; J trimming: 0 bases; junction bases outside the gene matches: 7. The CDR3 is 14 residues long. CDR1 and CDR2 (germline): MDHEN, SYDVKM. CDR3 coding DNA: TGTGCCAGCCATGGGGCAGGGGGCTCCTACGAGCAGTACTTC. This sequence encodes CASHGAGGSYEQYF.

This clonotype was observed a few times. The rearrangement links TRBV20-1 to TRBJ1-4; D is perhaps TRBD1 (5 bases). The CDR3 has 15 residues. The germline V gene has CDR1 DFQATT and CDR2 SNEGSKA (reference sequence). Trimming left V 0 bases short and J 2 bases short, with 10 bases between. The CDR3 DNA sequence: TGCAGTGCTAGAGATGCGGCAGGGACTAATGAAAAACTGTTTTTT. Translating it yields CSARDAAGTNEKLFF.

The V and J genes are TRBV6-5 and TRBJ1-5; possibly TRBD1 for D (6 bases). V lost 6 bases to trimming and J lost 7 bases, with 19 bases between them. The CDR3 runs 15 residues. The germline CDR1 and CDR2 sequences are MNHEY and SVGAGI. The CDR3 protein is CASRTRQAPQQPQHF. The CDR3 DNA reads TGTGCCAGCAGAACTCGACAGGCCCCGCAACAGCCCCAGCATTTT.

The chain recombines TRBV19 with TRBJ2-5, with D hard to call. The DNA end is more similar to TRBJ2-7, so the J call may be wrong. Germline assignment: CDR1 LNHDA and CDR2 SQIVND (reference sequence). This CDR3 is built from 14 residues. CDR3 sequence: CASSIGPPSYEQYF. CDR3 nucleotides: TGTGCCAGTAGTATCGGGCCTCCCTCCTACGAGCAGTACTTC.

The genes are TRBV6-5 and TRBJ1-1; possibly TRBD1 for D (5 bases). In germline, CDR1 is MNHEY, CDR2 SVGAGI. The CDR3 is 18 residues long. Deletions cut 0 bases from V and 0 bases from J, with 17 bases between. The CDR3 coding sequence is TGTGCCAGCAGTTACTCGCAGCCGGGACGGCACTTGAACACTGAAGCTTTCTTT. It translates to CASSYSQPGRHLNTEAFF.

The rearrangement uses TRBV12-3 or TRBV12-4 and TRBJ1-5; D unresolved. CDR3 length: 15 residues. V was pared by 6 bases and J by 5 bases, with 17 bases between. The CDR3 is CASRRTSWGYQPQHF. The CDR3 DNA reads TGTGCCAGCAGGCGGACTAGCTGGGGATATCAGCCCCAGCATTTT.

This chain connects TRBV7-9 to TRBJ1-1; 9 bases agree with TRBD1. The junction had 4 bases not matched to a gene; V was cut back by 3 bases and J by 5 bases. CDR3 size: 14 residues. Germline V gene lookup returns CDR1 SEHNR and CDR2 FQNEAQ (reference sequence). The CDR3 nucleotides read TGTGCCAGCAGCTTCGGACAGGGGCTGACTGAAGCTTTCTTT. Translation: CASSFGQGLTEAFF.

The rearrangement joins TRBV21-1 to TRBJ1-5; the D call of TRBD1 is as the table states it, not checked on the DNA. TRBV21-1 is labeled a pseudogene. CDR3 length equals 17 residues. The CDR3 reads CAGSKVPRGFGNQPQHF. The CDR3 bases are TGTGCCGGCAGCAAAGTTCCGAGGGGTTTCGGCAATCAGCCCCAGCATTTT.

This clonotype showed up just a few times. Since a much larger clone is just one base distant, this may be a read error. The rearrangement links TRBV10-3 to TRBJ2-1, with D hard to call. The germline V gene encodes CDR1 ENHRY and CDR2 SYGVKD. V lost 2 bases and J 9 bases, leaving 14 bases between the germline ends. This CDR3 is 14 amino acids long. In DNA, the CDR3 is TGTGCCATCAGTGAGGCAAATCTTGGTGGTGAGCAGTTCTTC. Translation gives CAISEANLGGEQFF.

This clonotype showed up just a few times. This sequence joins TRBV29-1 and TRBJ1-4; D gene ambiguous. V lost 4 bases and J 0 bases, leaving 9 bases between the germline ends. Germline V gene lookup returns CDR1 SQVTM and CDR2 ANQGSEA. The CDR3 runs to 14 residues. The CDR3 loop is CSVATTTTNEKLFF. The CDR3 bases are TGCAGCGTTGCTACGACAACAACTAATGAAAAACTGTTTTTT.

The rearrangement joins TRBV27 to TRBJ2-3; no reliable D call. CDR1 is MNHEY, CDR2 SMNVEV, per germline (reference sequence). The CDR3 length is 13 residues. Deletions cut 7 bases from V and 0 bases from J, with 8 bases between. The CDR3 DNA follows: TGTGCCAGCAAGAAGGCTAGCACAGATACGCAGTATTTT. Amino acid sequence: CASKKASTDTQYF.

Only a few counts were recorded for this clonotype. The chain couples TRBV29-1 to TRBJ1-1; D is possibly TRBD1 (6 bases). V was cut by 4 bases and J by 6 bases, with 18 bases left in between. CDR3 length equals 14 residues. The germline CDR1 and CDR2 sequences are SQVTM and ANQGSEA. In nucleotides, the CDR3 is TGCAGCGTTGGGGGGGGAACAGGGAAGGCTGAAGCTTTCTTT. Its protein is CSVGGGTGKAEAFF.

The chain combines TRBV6-2 or TRBV6-3 with TRBJ1-2, with 9 bases that match TRBD1. CDR3 length: 17 amino acids. The V segment lost 3 bases and the J segment 3 bases; nucleotides outside the gene matches: 11. Germline values: CDR1 MNHEY, CDR2 SVGEGT. The CDR3 region has the DNA TGTGCCAGCAGTTATCCCCAATCACAGGGGGCGGACTATGGCTACACCTTC. It yields the protein CASSYPQSQGADYGYTF.

There are a few counts of this clonotype. The rearrangement links TRBV21-1 to TRBJ1-5. TRBV21-1 is annotated as a pseudogene. This CDR3 region has 14 residues. In DNA form, the CDR3 reads TGTGCCAGCAGCGTACCATATAGCAATCAGCCCCAGCATTTT. It is translated as CASSVPYSNQPQHF.

J is TRBJ2-3 and V is TRBV5-1, with 9 bases that match TRBD2. There are 16 residues in the CDR3. Germline V gene sequence: CDR1 SGHRS, CDR2 YFSETQ. The junction had 5 bases not matched to a gene; V was cut back by 1 base and J by 2 bases. CDR3 DNA: TGCGCCAGCAGCTTGAGGGCTAGCGGGAACACAGATACGCAGTATTTT. Amino acid sequence: CASSLRASGNTDTQYF.

The chain recombines TRBV30 with TRBJ1-6; D gene unclear. The germline V and J ends were trimmed by 6 bases and 0 bases, with 12 bases remaining between them. The germline V gene encodes CDR1 GTSNPN and CDR2 SVGIG (reference sequence). The CDR3 loop spans 15 amino acids. The CDR3 bases are TGTGCCTGCCTCGGGCCCAGCTCCTATAATTCACCCCTCCACTTT. Its translation: CACLGPSSYNSPLHF.

The chain recombines TRBV3-1 with TRBJ1-2; 7 nucleotides agree with TRBD1. The V gene's germline CDR1 is LGHDT and CDR2 YNNKEL (reference sequence). J was trimmed by 6 bases and V by 4 bases; bases with no gene match: 8. There are 14 residues in the CDR3. CDR3 residues: CASSRTGAVDGYTF. Here the CDR3 DNA reads TGTGCCAGCAGCCGAACAGGGGCGGTAGATGGCTACACCTTC.